These T cell receptor beta chains were read from a single sample in a study of T cell responses to AZD1222 COVID-19 vaccine. Method: immunoSEQ multiplex PCR; TCRdb's copy keeps in-frame clones and lacks some. This sample carries fewer than 110,000 clones, 87% of them seen once, and the ten largest clones take 4.8%. The sequencing here drew on peripheral blood, taken 28 days after the second AZD1222 dose. Source of these receptors: an adult who received the AZD1222 COVID-19 vaccine. Each CDR3 is given with its conserved first and last residue. The order of the fields is D gene, V gene, clone size, J gene, CDR3 protein, CDR3 DNA. A D gene is named only where the DNA matches it firmly. A clone size is listed for some rows: how often the clone was seen (once, few, many), or a class if it is expanded.

D gene: NA
V gene: TRBV2
clone size: NA
J gene: TRBJ2-3
CDR3 protein: CASDLLMDTQYF
CDR3 DNA: TGTGCCAGCGATCTGCTGATGGATACGCAGTATTTT

D gene: NA
V gene: TRBV19
clone size: NA
J gene: TRBJ2-1
CDR3 protein: CASTPTNYNEQFF
CDR3 DNA: TGTGCCAGTACCCCGACGAACTACAATGAGCAGTTCTTC

D gene: NA
V gene: TRBV9
clone size: NA
J gene: TRBJ2-1
CDR3 protein: CASTPAGGVDEQFF
CDR3 DNA: TGTGCCAGCACCCCTGCGGGCGGCGTCGATGAGCAGTTCTTC

D gene: NA
V gene: TRBV13
clone size: NA
J gene: TRBJ2-2
CDR3 protein: CASSSGLAPGELFF
CDR3 DNA: TGTGCCAGCAGCTCGGGACTGGCCCCCGGGGAGCTGTTTTTT

D gene: TRBD1
V gene: TRBV3-1/TRBV3-2
clone size: NA
J gene: TRBJ1-5
CDR3 protein: CASSQGTVISNQPQHF
CDR3 DNA: TGTGCCAGCAGCCAGGGGACAGTCATTAGCAATCAGCCCCAGCATTTT

D gene: NA
V gene: TRBV6-1
clone size: NA
J gene: TRBJ1-1
CDR3 protein: CASSDLEVGLDTEAFF
CDR3 DNA: TGTGCCAGCAGTGATCTGGAGGTTGGGTTGGACACTGAAGCTTTCTTT

D gene: NA
V gene: TRBV28
clone size: NA
J gene: TRBJ2-5
CDR3 protein: CASSLPAGLPSETQYF
CDR3 DNA: TGTGCCAGCAGTTTACCTGCGGGACTCCCCTCCGAGACCCAGTACTTC

D gene: TRBD1
V gene: TRBV6-5
clone size: NA
J gene: TRBJ1-2
CDR3 protein: CASSFRDRSYGYTF
CDR3 DNA: TGTGCCAGCAGTTTCCGGGACAGATCCTATGGCTACACCTTC

D gene: TRBD1
V gene: TRBV19
clone size: few
J gene: TRBJ1-5
CDR3 protein: CASSAGQGYSNQPQHF
CDR3 DNA: TGTGCCAGTAGTGCTGGACAGGGTTATAGCAATCAGCCCCAGCATTTT

D gene: TRBD1
V gene: TRBV6-5
clone size: NA
J gene: TRBJ1-1
CDR3 protein: CASSTGVNTEAFF
CDR3 DNA: TGTGCCAGCAGTACAGGGGTGAACACTGAAGCTTTCTTT

D gene: NA
V gene: TRBV19
clone size: NA
J gene: TRBJ1-3
CDR3 protein: CASSIGGASGNTIYF
CDR3 DNA: TGTGCCAGTAGTATCGGGGGGGCCTCTGGAAACACCATATATTTT

D gene: TRBD2
V gene: TRBV7-3
clone size: NA
J gene: TRBJ2-3
CDR3 protein: CASSLSGGPTDTQYF
CDR3 DNA: TGTGCCAGCAGCTTAAGCGGGGGTCCCACAGATACGCAGTATTTT

D gene: NA
V gene: TRBV9
clone size: NA
J gene: TRBJ2-7
CDR3 protein: CASSVGAGAGSQYF
CDR3 DNA: TGTGCCAGCAGCGTAGGTGCGGGTGCGGGCTCGCAGTACTTC

D gene: NA
V gene: TRBV5-6
clone size: NA
J gene: TRBJ1-1
CDR3 protein: CASSLGNREMNTEAFF
CDR3 DNA: TGTGCCAGCAGCTTAGGGAACAGGGAAATGAACACTGAAGCTTTCTTT

D gene: NA
V gene: TRBV28
clone size: NA
J gene: TRBJ2-7
CDR3 protein: CASSSPDRRGEQYF
CDR3 DNA: TGTGCCAGCAGTTCCCCGGATCGAAGAGGGGAGCAGTACTTC

D gene: TRBD1
V gene: TRBV6-1
clone size: NA
J gene: TRBJ1-1
CDR3 protein: CASSESTGGGTEAFF
CDR3 DNA: TGTGCCAGCAGTGAATCAACAGGGGGAGGCACTGAAGCTTTCTTT

D gene: NA
V gene: TRBV18
clone size: NA
J gene: TRBJ2-1
CDR3 protein: CASSPPGDRNNEQFF
CDR3 DNA: TGTGCCAGCTCACCACCAGGGGATCGGAACAATGAGCAGTTCTTC

D gene: NA
V gene: TRBV4-2
clone size: NA
J gene: TRBJ1-3
CDR3 protein: CASSQEVRGSGNTIYF
CDR3 DNA: TGTGCCAGCAGCCAAGAAGTGAGAGGTTCGGGAAACACCATATATTTT

D gene: NA
V gene: TRBV5-4
clone size: NA
J gene: TRBJ2-2
CDR3 protein: CASSAGQSYTGELFF
CDR3 DNA: TGTGCCAGCAGCGCGGGACAGTCTTACACCGGGGAGCTGTTTTTT

D gene: TRBD1
V gene: TRBV19
clone size: NA
J gene: TRBJ2-2
CDR3 protein: CASSTGQGLRTGELFF
CDR3 DNA: TGTGCCAGTAGTACGGGACAGGGATTGAGGACCGGGGAGCTGTTTTTT

D gene: TRBD1
V gene: TRBV4-3
clone size: NA
J gene: TRBJ2-3
CDR3 protein: CASSPGTGWADTQYF
CDR3 DNA: TGCGCCAGCAGCCCAGGGACAGGGTGGGCAGATACGCAGTATTTT

D gene: TRBD2
V gene: TRBV7-2
clone size: few
J gene: TRBJ2-5
CDR3 protein: CATHPRGGETQYF
CDR3 DNA: TGTGCCACCCATCCTCGGGGAGGGGAGACCCAGTACTTC

D gene: TRBD1
V gene: TRBV5-1
clone size: NA
J gene: TRBJ2-5
CDR3 protein: CASSLARGQRIQETQYF
CDR3 DNA: TGCGCCAGCAGCTTGGCCCGGGGACAGAGAATCCAAGAGACCCAGTACTTC

D gene: TRBD1
V gene: TRBV27
clone size: once
J gene: TRBJ1-2
CDR3 protein: CASSPRDREGGYTF
CDR3 DNA: TGTGCCAGCAGTCCGAGGGACAGGGAGGGGGGCTACACCTTC

D gene: NA
V gene: TRBV4-3
clone size: NA
J gene: TRBJ2-1
CDR3 protein: CASSQESRSEQFF
CDR3 DNA: TGCGCCAGCAGCCAAGAGAGCCGGAGTGAGCAGTTCTTC

D gene: TRBD2
V gene: TRBV3-1/TRBV3-2
clone size: NA
J gene: TRBJ2-3
CDR3 protein: CASSPTSGATDTQYF
CDR3 DNA: TGTGCCAGCAGCCCGACTAGCGGGGCCACAGATACGCAGTATTTT

D gene: NA
V gene: TRBV1
clone size: NA
J gene: TRBJ2-1
CDR3 protein: CTSSQDHQLSVKSSYNEQFF
CDR3 DNA: TGCACCAGCAGCCAAGATCATCAACTGAGCGTCAAGAGCTCCTACAATGAGCAGTTCTTC

D gene: NA
V gene: TRBV7-2
clone size: NA
J gene: TRBJ1-6
CDR3 protein: CASSLGGERLSPLHF
CDR3 DNA: TGTGCCAGCAGCTTAGGAGGTGAGAGGCTTTCACCCCTCCACTTT

D gene: TRBD2
V gene: TRBV9
clone size: once
J gene: TRBJ2-7
CDR3 protein: CASSGGLASEQYF
CDR3 DNA: TGTGCCAGCAGCGGGGGACTAGCGAGTGAGCAGTACTTC

D gene: NA
V gene: TRBV19
clone size: NA
J gene: TRBJ2-5
CDR3 protein: CASNAPGVQETQYF
CDR3 DNA: TGTGCCAGTAACGCCCCGGGAGTCCAAGAGACCCAGTACTTC

D gene: NA
V gene: TRBV7-2
clone size: NA
J gene: TRBJ1-1
CDR3 protein: CASTLGEGGTEAFF
CDR3 DNA: TGTGCCAGCACCCTAGGGGAGGGTGGCACTGAAGCTTTCTTT

D gene: NA
V gene: TRBV5-6
clone size: NA
J gene: TRBJ2-5
CDR3 protein: CASSLGQGRRFGETQYF
CDR3 DNA: TGTGCCAGCAGCTTAGGGCAGGGAAGGCGCTTCGGAGAGACCCAGTACTTC

D gene: NA
V gene: TRBV7-8
clone size: once
J gene: TRBJ1-6
CDR3 protein: CASSVSLAPLHF
CDR3 DNA: TGTGCCAGCAGCGTCTCTCTAGCACCCCTCCACTTT